A single T cell receptor beta chain is shown here with its context. Its antigen is still unknown. This CDR3 has 10 residues. The data originate from a study of T cell responses to AZD1222 COVID-19 vaccine. Overall study results and limits: Of the AZD1222 recipients, only five to seven were seropositive at baseline. The donor cohort was predominantly white British with a female majority, and clonal diversity may have been underestimated. Regions 160-218 and 743-854 held dominance among vaccine-associated CD4 TCRs, which spanned spike. Only after the peak T cell response were repertoires sampled.

Only in-frame clones appear in the TCRdb table, and some are missing; sequencing was by immunoSEQ multiplex PCR. The table has about 150,000 clones, more than 75% seen once. The input for sequencing was peripheral blood, taken on day 0 of AZD1222 vaccination. The rearrangement links TRBV21-1 to TRBJ2-7. TRBV21-1 is reported as a pseudogene. The clonotype comes from an adult in good health. The CDR3 here is CASSSYEQYF. Here the CDR3 DNA reads TGTGCCAGCAGCAGCTACGAGCAGTACTTC.